The clone carrying this TCR beta chain was counted many times. The same CDR3 is also encoded by other DNA sequences in this sample. The V gene's germline CDR1 is MGHRA and CDR2 YSYEKL. This CDR3 has 18 amino acids. V dropped 0 bases and J dropped 2; count of bases not matched to a gene: 10. These data belong to a study of metastatic and nonmetastatic thyroid tumors. Study at large: Blood and tumor or nodule tissue repertoires from malignant and benign thyroid patients were compared.

TCRdb re-clonotyped the PCR reads through MiXCR. The profile shows tens of thousands of clones, about 25% of them singletons. All patients reached thyroid surgery having received no treatment beforehand. This chain uses TRBV4-1 with TRBJ1-5; 7 bases map to TRBD1. The sequencing sample was made of blood. The origin of this receptor is a female donor with papillary thyroid cancer or a benign thyroid nodule (not recorded which). Some clones in this sample may be carry-over from other donors' samples. The CDR3: CASSQDAAGGMGNQPQHF. The CDR3 nucleotides read TGCGCCAGCAGCCAAGATGCGGCAGGGGGTATGGGCAATCAGCCCCAGCATTTT.